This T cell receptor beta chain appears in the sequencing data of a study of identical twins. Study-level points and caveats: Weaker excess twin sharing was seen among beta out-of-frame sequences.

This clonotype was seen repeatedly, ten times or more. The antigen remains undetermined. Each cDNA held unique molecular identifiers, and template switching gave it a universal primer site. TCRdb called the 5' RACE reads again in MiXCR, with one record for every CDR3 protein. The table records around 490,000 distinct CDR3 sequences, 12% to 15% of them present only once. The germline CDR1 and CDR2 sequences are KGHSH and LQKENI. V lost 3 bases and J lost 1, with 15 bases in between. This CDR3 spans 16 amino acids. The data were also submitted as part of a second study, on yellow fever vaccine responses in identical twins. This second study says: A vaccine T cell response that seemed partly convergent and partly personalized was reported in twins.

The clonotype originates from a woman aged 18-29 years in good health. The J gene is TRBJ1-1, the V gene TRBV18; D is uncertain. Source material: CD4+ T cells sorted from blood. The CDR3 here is CASSPMSGSSNTEAFF. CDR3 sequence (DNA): TGTGCCAGCTCACCTATGAGCGGGTCCTCGAACACTGAAGCTTTCTTT.